This T cell receptor beta chain was recorded in a study of early T cells in non-severe SARS-CoV-2 infection. The CDR3 has 18 amino acids. This clonotype was counted ten times or more. TCRdb itself ran the 5' RACE reads through MiXCR, one entry per CDR3 protein. The repertoire consists of 25,000 to 30,000 distinct CDR3 sequences, with about 5.7% occurring once and the leading ten covering roughly 6.2%. The receptor's source is an adult who was a healthcare worker with PCR-confirmed SARS-CoV-2 infection or an uninfected control (not recorded which). The sample taken for sequencing was whole blood. The chain couples TRBV12-1 to TRBJ2-7; the table names TRBD1, a call not compared with the DNA. TRBV12-1 is a recognized pseudogene. The DNA of the CDR3 is TGTGCCAGCCCTCGACCCCCACAGGCGGTGGGGGAGATGGACGAGCAGTACTTC. Protein sequence: CASPRPPQAVGEMDEQYF.